This is a list of T cell receptor beta chains from one sample in a study of T cells in Graves' hyperthyroidism and ophthalmopathy. MiXCR was run by TCRdb on the multiplex PCR reads, yielding one entry per CDR3 protein. This sample carries about 740,000 distinct CDR3 sequences, about 15% of them seen once, and the ten largest clones take about a tenth. The sample taken for sequencing was blood. Receptors originate from a young woman with Graves' hyperthyroidism. Both conserved end residues are part of each CDR3. The D gene is left open where the match is weak. Some rows have no size entry. The others give once, few or many, or a class for an expanded clone.

D: TRBD2
J: TRBJ2-7
V: TRBV7-2
size: -
CDR3: CASSLEPGLVYEQYF
DNA: TGTGCCAGCAGCTTAGAGCCGGGACTAGTTTACGAGCAGTACTTC

D: TRBD1
J: TRBJ1-6
V: TRBV15
size: many
CDR3: CATSPGGLGNSPLHF
DNA: TGTGCCACCAGCCCAGGGGGCCTTGGGAATTCACCCCTCCACTTT

D: TRBD1
J: TRBJ1-5
V: TRBV2
size: many
CDR3: CASNDRGSSNQPQHF
DNA: TGTGCCAGCAACGACAGGGGAAGTAGCAATCAGCCCCAGCATTTT

D: TRBD1
J: TRBJ2-3
V: TRBV6-1
size: many
CDR3: CASSGDSRTDTQYF
DNA: TGTGCCAGCAGTGGGGACAGCCGCACAGATACGCAGTATTTT

D: -
J: TRBJ2-5
V: TRBV12-3/TRBV12-4
size: many
CDR3: CASSLGRTLEETQYF
DNA: TGTGCCAGCAGTTTGGGACGAACCTTGGAAGAGACCCAGTACTTC

D: -
J: TRBJ1-1
V: TRBV30
size: many
CDR3: CAWKHRENTEAFF
DNA: TGTGCCTGGAAACACAGGGAGAACACTGAAGCTTTCTTT

D: TRBD1
J: TRBJ2-5
V: TRBV16
size: many
CDR3: CASSQRTGGEETQYF
DNA: TGTGCCAGCAGCCAGAGGACAGGTGGGGAAGAGACCCAGTACTTC

D: -
J: TRBJ2-5
V: TRBV24-1
size: many
CDR3: CATSALGTGQETQYF
DNA: TGTGCCACCAGTGCCCTCGGGACCGGTCAAGAGACCCAGTACTTC

D: -
J: TRBJ2-3
V: TRBV6-5
size: few
CDR3: CASSYGGQVFSPDTQYF
DNA: TGTGCCAGCAGTTACGGAGGGCAGGTCTTTAGCCCAGATACGCAGTATTTT

D: TRBD1
J: TRBJ2-1
V: TRBV9
size: many
CDR3: CASSVGQFVYNEQFF
DNA: TGTGCCAGCAGCGTGGGACAGTTTGTCTACAATGAGCAGTTCTTC

D: TRBD1
J: TRBJ1-6
V: TRBV7-9
size: -
CDR3: CASSFGLGRRQGGKSSYNSPLHF
DNA: TGTGCCAGCAGCTTCGGTCTGGGTCGACGACAGGGTGGGAAGAGCTCCTATAATTCACCCCTCCACTTT

D: -
J: TRBJ2-1
V: TRBV20-1
size: many
CDR3: CSAWTPYNEQFF
DNA: TGCAGTGCTTGGACACCCTACAATGAGCAGTTCTTC

D: TRBD2
J: TRBJ2-1
V: TRBV7-9
size: few
CDR3: CASKKLAGNNEQFF
DNA: TGTGCCAGCAAAAAACTAGCGGGTAACAATGAGCAGTTCTTC

D: TRBD2
J: TRBJ2-7
V: TRBV2
size: many
CDR3: CAQKTVGGGRRYEQYF
DNA: TGTGCCCAAAAAACAGTCGGCGGGGGGCGGCGGTACGAGCAGTACTTC

D: -
J: TRBJ2-1
V: TRBV11-1
size: many
CDR3: CASSEIRGSSYNEQFF
DNA: TGTGCCAGCAGCGAGATCAGGGGAAGCTCCTACAATGAGCAGTTCTTC

D: -
J: TRBJ1-4
V: TRBV12-3/TRBV12-4
size: many
CDR3: CASSLSGPRPTNEKLFF
DNA: TGTGCCAGCAGTTTATCGGGACCCAGGCCAACTAATGAAAAACTGTTTTTT

D: TRBD1
J: TRBJ2-7
V: TRBV4-3
size: -
CDR3: CASSQIQGAVYEQYF
DNA: TGCGCCAGCAGCCAAATCCAGGGGGCGGTCTACGAGCAGTACTTC

D: -
J: TRBJ2-1
V: TRBV7-8
size: many
CDR3: CASSLDGVGRQNEQFF
DNA: TGTGCCAGCAGCTTAGACGGGGTCGGACGTCAGAATGAGCAGTTCTTC

D: TRBD2
J: TRBJ2-3
V: TRBV28
size: many
CDR3: CASSSPGTSGVTQDTQYF
DNA: TGTGCCAGCAGTTCCCCAGGGACTAGCGGGGTAACACAAGATACGCAGTATTTT

D: TRBD2
J: TRBJ2-7
V: TRBV2
size: many
CDR3: CASSDLAGIYEQYF
DNA: TGTGCCAGCAGTGACCTAGCGGGAATCTACGAGCAGTACTTC

D: TRBD2
J: TRBJ2-5
V: TRBV6-1
size: many
CDR3: CASVGTSGMLETQYF
DNA: TGTGCCAGCGTTGGGACTAGCGGGATGTTAGAGACCCAGTACTTC

D: -
J: TRBJ2-3
V: TRBV6-1
size: few
CDR3: CAIDGGRASYRGTDTQYF
DNA: TGTGCCATTGACGGGGGACGAGCTAGTTATAGGGGCACAGATACGCAGTATTTT

D: -
J: TRBJ1-2
V: TRBV6-1
size: -
CDR3: CASGLKGSLYAGYTF
DNA: TGTGCCAGCGGCCTGAAGGGGTCCTTATATGCTGGCTACACCTTC

D: -
J: TRBJ1-1
V: TRBV5-1
size: -
CDR3: CASRGVRRRTTATEAFF
DNA: TGCGCCAGCAGAGGGGTCAGGAGGCGAACGACGGCCACTGAAGCTTTCTTT

D: -
J: TRBJ2-7
V: TRBV29-1
size: few
CDR3: CSAGEGQDYEQYF
DNA: TGCAGCGCTGGGGAGGGACAAGACTACGAGCAGTACTTC

D: -
J: TRBJ2-2
V: TRBV6-2/TRBV6-3
size: many
CDR3: CASTALARGTGELFF
DNA: TGTGCCAGCACCGCACTAGCAAGGGGCACCGGGGAGCTGTTTTTT

D: TRBD1
J: TRBJ1-1
V: TRBV19
size: many
CDR3: CASSPAIILQGMNTEAFF
DNA: TGTGCCAGTAGTCCGGCGATAATCCTACAGGGGATGAACACTGAAGCTTTCTTT

D: -
J: TRBJ1-3
V: TRBV30
size: few
CDR3: CAWRAGGAGNTIYF
DNA: TGTGCCTGGAGAGCGGGCGGCGCTGGAAACACCATATATTTT

D: TRBD2
J: TRBJ2-1
V: TRBV4-2
size: -
CDR3: CASSQDASGSYNEQFF
DNA: TGTGCCAGCAGCCAAGATGCTAGCGGGAGTTACAATGAGCAGTTCTTC

D: -
J: TRBJ2-3
V: TRBV6-1
size: many
CDR3: CASSDRNRADTQYF
DNA: TGTGCCAGCAGCGATAGAAACAGGGCAGATACGCAGTATTTT

D: -
J: TRBJ2-1
V: TRBV29-1
size: few
CDR3: CSVGPQGYNEQFF
DNA: TGCAGCGTTGGACCCCAAGGGTACAATGAGCAGTTCTTC

D: -
J: TRBJ1-6
V: TRBV7-3
size: few
CDR3: CASSLKADSPLHF
DNA: TGTGCCAGCAGCTTAAAGGCCGACTCACCCCTCCACTTT

D: TRBD1
J: TRBJ1-1
V: TRBV6-1
size: many
CDR3: CASGTGATEAFF
DNA: TGTGCCAGCGGGACAGGGGCCACTGAAGCTTTCTTT

D: TRBD2
J: TRBJ2-5
V: TRBV6-2/TRBV6-3
size: few
CDR3: CASSYGGGLAAQETQYF
DNA: TGTGCCAGCAGTTACGGGGGGGGACTAGCGGCTCAAGAGACCCAGTACTTC

D: -
J: TRBJ1-5
V: TRBV20-1
size: many
CDR3: CSALQWEGVYSNQPQHF
DNA: TGCAGTGCTCTACAGTGGGAGGGGGTATATAGCAATCAGCCCCAGCATTTT

D: TRBD1
J: TRBJ2-7
V: TRBV4-3
size: few
CDR3: CASSQAPGQGIEQYF
DNA: TGCGCCAGCAGCCAAGCCCCCGGACAGGGTATCGAGCAGTACTTC

D: -
J: TRBJ1-6
V: TRBV12-3/TRBV12-4
size: -
CDR3: CASSPSGTLNYNSPLHF
DNA: TGTGCCAGCAGCCCCTCCGGGACATTGAACTATAATTCACCCCTCCACTTT

D: -
J: TRBJ2-7
V: TRBV11-3
size: many
CDR3: CASSLAGRDIFSGLYEQYF
DNA: TGTGCCAGCAGCTTGGCGGGCCGGGACATCTTCAGCGGCTTATACGAGCAGTACTTC

D: -
J: TRBJ1-5
V: TRBV20-1
size: many
CDR3: CSAGQGQENQPQHF
DNA: TGCAGTGCTGGGCAGGGGCAGGAAAATCAGCCCCAGCATTTT

D: TRBD2
J: TRBJ2-7
V: TRBV6-1
size: many
CDR3: CAVGLAGVGEQYF
DNA: TGTGCTGTGGGACTAGCGGGAGTGGGAGAGCAGTACTTC

D: -
J: TRBJ1-5
V: TRBV2
size: many
CDR3: CASRFRELSQGPDGQPQHF
DNA: TGTGCCAGCCGCTTCCGGGAGCTGAGCCAGGGTCCCGATGGTCAGCCCCAGCATTTT

D: TRBD2
J: TRBJ2-5
V: TRBV10-3
size: -
CDR3: CAISEPVGGGQETQYF
DNA: TGTGCCATCAGTGAACCCGTCGGCGGGGGTCAAGAGACCCAGTACTTC

D: -
J: TRBJ2-3
V: TRBV9
size: -
CDR3: CASSALQDTQYF
DNA: TGTGCCAGCAGCGCCCTCCAAGATACGCAGTATTTT

D: -
J: TRBJ2-1
V: TRBV28
size: few
CDR3: CASSSATSVRENEQFF
DNA: TGTGCCAGCAGTTCAGCCACTTCGGTGAGAGAAAATGAGCAGTTCTTC

D: -
J: TRBJ1-6
V: TRBV20-1
size: many
CDR3: CSARGPRANNSPLHF
DNA: TGCAGTGCTAGAGGACCCAGGGCCAATAATTCACCCCTCCACTTT

D: -
J: TRBJ2-3
V: TRBV7-7
size: many
CDR3: CASSLAREDTQYF
DNA: TGTGCTAGCAGCTTAGCACGGGAGGATACGCAGTATTTT

D: TRBD2
J: TRBJ2-1
V: TRBV11-3
size: few
CDR3: CASSLSAGAYNEQFF
DNA: TGTGCCAGCAGCTTATCAGCGGGAGCTTACAATGAGCAGTTCTTC

D: -
J: TRBJ2-7
V: TRBV3-1
size: many
CDR3: CASSQTWEQYF
DNA: TGTGCCAGCAGCCAAACATGGGAGCAGTACTTC

D: -
J: TRBJ1-2
V: TRBV30
size: many
CDR3: CAWNRGGQGPYGYTF
DNA: TGTGCCTGGAACCGAGGGGGTCAGGGGCCCTATGGCTACACCTTC

D: -
J: TRBJ1-2
V: TRBV29-1
size: -
CDR3: CSVEVPGDGYTF
DNA: TGCAGCGTTGAAGTTCCAGGGGATGGCTACACCTTC

D: -
J: TRBJ1-6
V: TRBV20-1
size: many
CDR3: CSAQFHRDGNSPLHF
DNA: TGCAGTGCTCAATTTCACAGGGACGGCAATTCACCCCTCCACTTT

D: -
J: TRBJ1-2
V: TRBV6-2/TRBV6-3
size: few
CDR3: CASTKPPRNYGYTF
DNA: TGTGCCAGCACCAAACCACCCCGGAACTATGGCTACACCTTC

D: -
J: TRBJ1-1
V: TRBV5-1
size: many
CDR3: CASTFGTEAFF
DNA: TGCGCCAGCACCTTCGGGACTGAAGCTTTCTTT